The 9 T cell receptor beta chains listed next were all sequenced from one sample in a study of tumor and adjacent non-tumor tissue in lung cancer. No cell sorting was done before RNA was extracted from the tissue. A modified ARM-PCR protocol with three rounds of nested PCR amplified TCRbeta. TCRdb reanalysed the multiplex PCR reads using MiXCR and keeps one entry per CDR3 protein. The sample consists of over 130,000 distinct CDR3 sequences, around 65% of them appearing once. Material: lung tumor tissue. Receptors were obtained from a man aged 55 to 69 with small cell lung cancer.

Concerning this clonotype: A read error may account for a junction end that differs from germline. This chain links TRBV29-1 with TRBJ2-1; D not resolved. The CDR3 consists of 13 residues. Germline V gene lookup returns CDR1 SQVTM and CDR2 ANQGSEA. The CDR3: CSVDWGIRNEQFF. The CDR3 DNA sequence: TGCAGCGTTGATTGGGGAATCCGCAATGAGCAGTTTTTC.

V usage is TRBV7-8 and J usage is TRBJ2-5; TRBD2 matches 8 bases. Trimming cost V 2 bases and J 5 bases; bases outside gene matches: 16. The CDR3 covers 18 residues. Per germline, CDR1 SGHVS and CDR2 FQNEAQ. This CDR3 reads CASSLRDLPGRAGETQYF. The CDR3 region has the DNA TGTGCCAGCAGCTTAAGAGACCTCCCCGGGAGGGCCGGGGAGACCCAGTACTTC.

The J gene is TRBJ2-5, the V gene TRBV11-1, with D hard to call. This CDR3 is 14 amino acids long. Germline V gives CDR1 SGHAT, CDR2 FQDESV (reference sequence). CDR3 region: CDCSPSADRATQYF. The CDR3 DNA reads TGTGACTGCAGCCCAAGCGCTGATAGGGCGACCCAGTACTTC.

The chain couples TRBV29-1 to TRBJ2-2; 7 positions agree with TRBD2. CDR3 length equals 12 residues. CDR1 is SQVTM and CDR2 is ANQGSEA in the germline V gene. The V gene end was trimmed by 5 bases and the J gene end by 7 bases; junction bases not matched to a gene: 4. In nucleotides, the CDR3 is TGCAGCGTTAGAGGGAGGGTCGGGGAGCTGTTTTTT. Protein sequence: CSVRGRVGELFF.

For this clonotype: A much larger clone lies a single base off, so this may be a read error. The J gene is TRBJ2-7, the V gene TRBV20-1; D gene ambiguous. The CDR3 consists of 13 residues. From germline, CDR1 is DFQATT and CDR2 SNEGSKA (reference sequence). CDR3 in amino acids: CSARDPDRTEQCF. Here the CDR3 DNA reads TGCAGTGCTAGGGACCCGGACCGGACGGAGCAGTGCTTC.

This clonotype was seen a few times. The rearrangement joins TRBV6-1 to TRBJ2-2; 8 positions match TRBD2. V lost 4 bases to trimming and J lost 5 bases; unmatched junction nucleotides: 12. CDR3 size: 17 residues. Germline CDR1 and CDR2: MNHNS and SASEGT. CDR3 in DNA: TGTGCCAGCAGTGCTCAAAGGGGGACTAGGTTTACCGGGGAGCTGTTTTTT. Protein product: CASSAQRGTRFTGELFF.

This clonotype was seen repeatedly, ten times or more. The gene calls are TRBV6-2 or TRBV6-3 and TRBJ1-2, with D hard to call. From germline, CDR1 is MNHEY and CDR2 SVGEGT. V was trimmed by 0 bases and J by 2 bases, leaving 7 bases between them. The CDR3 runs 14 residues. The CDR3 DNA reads TGTGCCAGCAGTTACTCGATTGCCAACTATGGCTACACCTTC. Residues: CASSYSIANYGYTF.

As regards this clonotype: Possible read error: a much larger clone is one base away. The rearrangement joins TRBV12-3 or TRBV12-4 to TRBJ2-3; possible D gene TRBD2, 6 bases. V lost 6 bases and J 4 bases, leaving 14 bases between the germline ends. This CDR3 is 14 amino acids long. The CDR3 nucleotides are TGTGCCAGCAGCCATAGACTAGGTTCAGATACGCAGTATTTT. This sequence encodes CASSHRLGSDTQYF.

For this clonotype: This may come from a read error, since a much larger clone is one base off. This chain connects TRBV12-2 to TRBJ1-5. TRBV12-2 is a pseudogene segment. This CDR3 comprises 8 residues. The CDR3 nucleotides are TGTGCCAGCAGCCCCCTGCATTTT. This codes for CASSPLHF.